The TCR beta chain described here comes from a study of blood T cells in healthy people across ages. Study in general: The template switching approach captured approximately one barcoded beta molecule for every two T cells. Study-level results: More naive CD4+ cells and higher diversity were found in long-lived than in aged donors. Conclusively comparing naive with antigen-experienced cells was impossible with unsorted PBMCs.

This clonotype was picked up many times. Its matching antigen is unknown. About 10 milliliters of peripheral blood were drawn from each donor. A J-beta primer mix and a sample-barcoded 5' primer were used in a second PCR of roughly 6 to 12 cycles. MiXCR, applied by TCRdb to the 5' RACE reads, yields one record per CDR3 protein. Among 1.5 million to 2 million distinct CDR3 sequences listed, under 30% were seen once. This TCR derives from a woman in her twenties or thirties in good health. What was sequenced was blood.

The CDR3 sequence is CASSSPRGTQYF. The CDR3 bases are TGCGCCAGCAGCTCTCCACGGGGGACCCAGTACTTC. This sequence joins TRBV4-1 and TRBJ2-5; TRBD2 might be the D (5 bases). This CDR3 is 12 amino acids long. Germline CDR1 MGHRA, CDR2 YSYEKL. Trimming removed 5 bases at V and 7 bases at J, with 11 bases between.